Below are 28 T cell receptor beta chains sequenced from a single sample in a study of cytomegalovirus exposure and HLA in healthy donors. It was with 60 Vbeta and 13 Jbeta primers that the PCR ran. Here immunoSEQ multiplex PCR was the method, and the copy in TCRdb shows in-frame clones only, minus some. The sample carries 150,000 to 200,000 clones, nearly 80% recorded once. The sample taken for sequencing was PBMCs. Source of these receptors: a woman in her 30s in good health and CMV-seropositive.

The V gene is TRBV7-2, the J gene TRBJ2-5; 9 bases match TRBD2. The CDR3 runs 17 residues. The V gene end was trimmed by 2 bases and the J gene end by 4 bases; junction bases not matched to a gene: 11. Per germline, CDR1 SGHTA and CDR2 FQGNSA. DNA of the CDR3: TGTGCCAGCAGCTTATTAGGTCTAGCGGGGATGGGAGAGACCCAGTACTTC. This sequence encodes CASSLLGLAGMGETQYF.

This clone has a handful of counts. The chain joins TRBV10-3 to TRBJ1-5, with 7 bases matching TRBD1. The CDR3 is made up of 14 amino acids. Trimming cost V 2 bases and J 5 bases; bases outside gene matches: 3. Germline lookup yields CDR1 ENHRY and CDR2 SYGVKD. CDR3 sequence (DNA): TGTGCCATCAGTGAGAGGGGGCTAGATCAGCCCCAGCATTTT. The encoded protein is CAISERGLDQPQHF.

V is TRBV28 and J is TRBJ1-4; D is unclear. The CDR3 is 15 residues long. Per germline, CDR1 MDHEN and CDR2 SYDVKM. V shed 4 bases and J shed 8 bases, with 17 bases lying between them. CDR3 in amino acids: CASSSRHDTAEKLFF. The DNA for the CDR3 is TGTGCCAGCAGTTCCCGCCATGATACAGCCGAAAAACTGTTTTTT.

This clone was counted only a few times. The chain has TRBV29-1 and TRBJ2-2; TRBD1 agrees at 10 bases. Germline CDR1 SQVTM, CDR2 ANQGSEA. The CDR3 totals 15 residues. V trimming: 6 bases; J trimming: 6 bases; junction bases outside the gene matches: 10. The CDR3 sequence: CSVHGAGQGAGELFF. The CDR3 nucleotides are TGCAGCGTCCATGGGGCCGGACAGGGGGCCGGGGAGCTGTTTTTT.

The chain links TRBV5-1 to TRBJ1-1; weak D call: TRBD1 (6 bases). Germline values: CDR1 SGHRS, CDR2 YFSETQ. V was trimmed by 0 bases and J by 6 bases, leaving 18 bases between them. This CDR3 is built from 16 residues. CDR3 DNA: TGCGCCAGCAGCTTGGAATGGACAGTACGAACTTCTGAAGCTTTCTTT. Translating gives CASSLEWTVRTSEAFF.

A word on this clone: Other DNA sequences within the sample encode an identical CDR3. This chain connects TRBV6-5 to TRBJ2-7, with 11 positions matching TRBD1. The CDR3 is made up of 15 amino acids. The junction had 4 bases not matched to a gene; V was cut back by 2 bases and J by 4 bases. Per the germline V gene, CDR1 is MNHEY and CDR2 is SVGAGI. CDR3 loop: CASSYRDRGSYEQYF. The CDR3 DNA sequence: TGTGCCAGCAGTTACCGGGACAGGGGGTCGTACGAGCAGTACTTC.

This clone was observed a handful of times. This chain connects TRBV4-3 to TRBJ2-3, with 11 bases aligning to TRBD2. Germline values: CDR1 LGHNA, CDR2 YSLEER. This CDR3 comprises 15 residues. V was clipped by 2 bases and J by 6 bases; unmatched bases: 4. CDR3 in amino acids: CASSQLSGGEDTQYF. The CDR3 nucleotides read TGCGCCAGCAGCCAACTTAGCGGGGGGGAGGATACGCAGTATTTT.

The rearrangement links TRBV11-2 to TRBJ2-7; D is unresolved. Germline V gene data show CDR1 as SGHAT and CDR2 as FQNNGV. The V end was cut by 2 bases, the J end by 2 bases, with 7 bases between. The CDR3 length is 13 residues. DNA of the CDR3: TGTGCCAGCAGCTTATCGACTGCCTACGAGCAGTACTTC. It translates to CASSLSTAYEQYF.

In its sample, this clone was seen a few times. The chain recombines TRBV10-1 with TRBJ2-7, with 10 bases identical to TRBD2. J was trimmed by 6 bases and V by 8 bases; bases with no gene match: 10. There are 14 residues in the CDR3. The germline CDR1 and CDR2 sequences are WNHNN and SYGVQD (reference sequence). CDR3 protein: CASSTSGRAREQYF. For the CDR3, the DNA is TGCGCCAGCTCCACCAGCGGGAGGGCCCGCGAGCAGTACTTC.

V gene TRBV5-1 combines with J gene TRBJ2-7; D is undetermined. The CDR3 contains 15 residues. CDR1 and CDR2 from the germline V gene are SGHRS and YFSETQ. Trimming pared 0 bases from V and 5 bases from J, leaving 15 bases between. CDR3 sequence: CASSLVSPSVNEQYF. CDR3 bases: TGCGCCAGCAGCTTGGTGTCACCCTCAGTAAACGAGCAGTACTTC.

The chain carries TRBV7-8 and TRBJ2-5; the D gene is possibly TRBD1 (5 bases). Judging by the DNA end, TRBJ2-7 fits better; the J call may be wrong. CDR1 and CDR2 (germline): SGHVS, FQNEAQ. This CDR3 has 14 amino acids. In nucleotides, the CDR3 is TGTGCCAGCAACAGACAGCCACCCCGCTACGAGCAGTACTTC. It translates to CASNRQPPRYEQYF.

This chain joins TRBV27 and TRBJ1-2, with D tentatively TRBD1 (5 bases). The germline V gene encodes CDR1 MNHEY and CDR2 SMNVEV (reference sequence). Trimming cost V 5 bases and J 4 bases, with 14 bases left between them. The CDR3 sequence is 14 residues long. This chain's CDR3 is CASSPRTGFYGYTF. The CDR3 DNA reads as TGTGCCAGCAGTCCGCGAACAGGATTCTATGGCTACACCTTC.

The chain joins TRBV6-1 to TRBJ2-3; 10 nucleotides align to TRBD1. Germline V lookup: CDR1 MNHNS, CDR2 SASEGT. This CDR3 has 15 residues. The V segment lost 5 bases and the J segment 2 bases; nucleotides outside the gene matches: 4. The CDR3 region has the DNA TGTGCCAGCAGTCAGGGGACAGGGGTCACAGATACGCAGTATTTT. Translated: CASSQGTGVTDTQYF.

This sequence joins TRBV27 and TRBJ1-2; D gene uncertain. The V gene's germline CDR1 is MNHEY and CDR2 SMNVEV (reference sequence). Trimming left V 2 bases short and J 5 bases short, with 6 bases between. CDR3 length: 12 amino acids. The CDR3 protein is CASSLRGYGYTF. CDR3 sequence (DNA): TGTGCCAGCAGTTTAAGAGGGTATGGCTACACCTTC.

The chain combines TRBV28 with TRBJ1-5, with a weak D call TRBD1 (5 bases). The V end was cut by 4 bases, the J end by 8 bases, with 15 bases between. CDR3 length: 14 residues. Germline V CDR1 and CDR2: MDHEN, SYDVKM. The CDR3 bases are TGTGCCAGCAGTTCAAGGGACTTCATGGAGCCCCAGCATTTT. Translated, it gives CASSSRDFMEPQHF. Variable domain in full (rest from reference TRBV28 and TRBJ1-5): DVKVTQSSRYLVKRTGEKVFLECVQDMDHENMFWYRQDPGLGLRLIYFSYDVKMKEKGDIPEGYSVSREKKERFSLILESASTNQTSMYLCASSSRDFMEPQHFGDGTRLSIL.

The CDR3 here is CASSLVAGPGSGELFF. Written as DNA, the CDR3 is TGTGCCAGCAGCTTAGTCGCAGGTCCGGGATCCGGGGAGCTGTTTTTT. The chain combines TRBV7-2 with TRBJ2-2, with D perhaps TRBD2 (5 bases). This CDR3 is 16 amino acids long. V lost 1 base to trimming and J lost 6 bases, with 15 bases between them. From germline, CDR1 is SGHTA and CDR2 FQGNSA.

This clone was observed a few times. The chain has TRBV18 and TRBJ1-2; D may be TRBD1 (5 bases). Germline loops: CDR1 KGHSH, CDR2 LQKENI. Deletions cut 3 bases from V and 1 base from J, with 21 bases between. The CDR3 sequence is 18 residues long. The CDR3 protein is CASSPPRQPYRINYGYTF. In nucleotides, the CDR3 is TGTGCCAGCTCACCCCCGAGACAGCCTTACAGAATTAACTATGGCTACACCTTC.

V and J are TRBV19 and TRBJ2-7; maybe TRBD2 (6 bases). Germline V gene sequence: CDR1 LNHDA, CDR2 SQIVND (reference sequence). The CDR3 runs to 17 residues. Between the trimmed V and J ends, which lost 2 bases and 3 bases, there was a span of 20 bases. The CDR3: CASSIKASWTMFYEQYF. The DNA of the CDR3 is TGTGCCAGTAGTATAAAAGCTTCCTGGACTATGTTCTACGAGCAGTACTTC.

The J gene is TRBJ2-1, the V gene TRBV19, with 7 bases aligning to TRBD2. The trim removed 2 bases at V and 9 bases at J, leaving 7 bases unmatched. This CDR3 contains 14 residues. The V gene's germline CDR1 is LNHDA and CDR2 SQIVND (reference sequence). CDR3 loop: CASSISGIQSEQFF. Written as DNA, the CDR3 is TGTGCCAGTAGTATAAGCGGGATACAGAGTGAGCAGTTCTTC.

The chain couples TRBV6-5 to TRBJ1-2; 8 positions agree with TRBD1. The CDR3 loop spans 14 amino acids. CDR1 MNHEY and CDR2 SVGAGI come from the germline V gene. After removal of 5 bases from V and 5 bases from J, the junction contained 7 bases not matched to a gene. DNA of the CDR3: TGTGCCAGCAGTGCCGGGACAGGTTTATATGGCTACACCTTC. Amino acids: CASSAGTGLYGYTF.

Details on this clone: An end of the junction does not agree with germline; a read error may underlie this. The rearrangement joins TRBV7-9 to TRBJ1-4, with 7 nucleotides matching TRBD1. From germline, CDR1 is SEHNR and CDR2 FQNEAQ (reference sequence). This CDR3 has 17 amino acids. This chain's CDR3 is CSSSSAVLTGSGEKLFF. Here the CDR3 DNA reads TGTTCCAGCAGCTCCGCAGTTCTGACAGGGAGCGGAGAAAAACTGTTTTTT.

The chain couples TRBV9 to TRBJ2-5; TRBD2 might be the D (5 bases). The CDR3 length is 16 residues. V was shortened by 0 bases and J by 6 bases, with 18 bases between the two germline ends. Germline values: CDR1 SGDLS, CDR2 YYNGEE. The CDR3 DNA sequence: TGTGCCAGCAGCGTAGGTTTTGGCCCTGGGGAGAAGACCCAGTACTTC. Protein: CASSVGFGPGEKTQYF. The full variable domain, with the rest looked up from reference TRBV9 and TRBJ2-5, is DSGVTQTPKHLITATGQRVTLRCSPRSGDLSVYWYQQSLDQGLQFLIQYYNGEERAKGNILERFSAQQFPDLHSELNLSSLELGDSALYFCASSVGFGPGEKTQYFGPGTRLLVL.

V usage is TRBV5-4 and J usage is TRBJ2-7; possible D gene TRBD1, 6 bases. Per the germline V gene, CDR1 is SGHNT and CDR2 is YYREEE (reference sequence). This CDR3 comprises 14 residues. The germline V and J ends were trimmed by 4 bases and 3 bases, with 14 bases remaining between them. The CDR3 DNA follows: TGTGCCAGCAGCGTACAGGGTGTTTACTACGAGCAGTACTTC. The encoded protein is CASSVQGVYYEQYF. The complete variable domain, with remaining parts taken from reference TRBV5-4 and TRBJ2-7, reads ETGVTQSPTHLIKTRGQQVTLRCSSQSGHNTVSWYQQALGQGPQFIFQYYREEENGRGNFPPRFSGLQFPNYSSELNVNALELDDSALYLCASSVQGVYYEQYFGPGTRLTVT.

This clone showed up just a few times. CDR3 loop: CAIRMDRMNYEQYF. CDR3 DNA sequence: TGTGCCATCAGAATGGACAGGATGAACTACGAGCAGTACTTC. The V call is TRBV10-3, the J call TRBJ2-7; 7 nucleotides match TRBD1. The CDR3 has 14 amino acids. V dropped 6 bases and J dropped 3; count of bases not matched to a gene: 8. The germline CDR1 and CDR2 sequences are ENHRY and SYGVKD.

The V gene is TRBV28, the J gene TRBJ1-2; D gene ambiguous. The V gene's germline CDR1 is MDHEN and CDR2 SYDVKM. There are 15 residues in the CDR3. Between the trimmed V and J ends, which lost 1 base and 7 bases, there was a span of 16 bases. The CDR3 bases are TGTGCCAGCAGTTTATCGCGGGCGGGTAGCGCTGGCTACACCTTC. Translated: CASSLSRAGSAGYTF.

This chain uses TRBV11-3 with TRBJ2-3, with D maybe TRBD2 (5 bases). The CDR3 contains 15 residues. V was trimmed by 0 bases and J by 1 base, leaving 8 bases between them. In germline, CDR1 is SGHNT, CDR2 YENEEA. CDR3 nucleotide sequence: TGTGCCAGCAGCTTAGATTTGAGGGGCACAGATACGCAGTATTTT. Amino acid sequence: CASSLDLRGTDTQYF.

The chain links TRBV9 to TRBJ2-1; 9 positions match TRBD1. CDR1 and CDR2 from the germline V gene are SGDLS and YYNGEE. The ends lost 2 bases at V and 6 bases at J; junction bases unmatched: 6. The CDR3 has 15 amino acids. This chain's CDR3 is CASSVGTGLINEQFF. The CDR3 nucleotides are TGTGCCAGCAGCGTGGGGACAGGGCTGATCAATGAGCAGTTCTTC. Looking up the rest from reference TRBV9 and TRBJ2-1 gives the full variable domain: DSGVTQTPKHLITATGQRVTLRCSPRSGDLSVYWYQQSLDQGLQFLIQYYNGEERAKGNILERFSAQQFPDLHSELNLSSLELGDSALYFCASSVGTGLINEQFFGPGTRLTVL.

The chain uses TRBV6-6 and TRBJ2-7; unclear D gene. The V gene lost 10 bases and the J gene lost 2 bases, with 9 bases spanning the gap. Germline CDR1 reads MNHNY; CDR2 reads SVGAGI (reference sequence). The CDR3 contains 11 residues. The CDR3 coding sequence is TGTGCCACCTCAGAGGCCTACGAGCAGTACTTC. Translation: CATSEAYEQYF.